These 9 T cell receptor beta chains share one sample of origin, sequenced in a study of a mutant IDH1 vaccine in newly diagnosed glioma. Sequencing was performed with immunoSEQ multiplex PCR; in TCRdb, only in-frame clones are kept and a portion is missing. The table includes tens of thousands of clones, around 84% detected once. What these receptors recognize is not known. Time point noted: week 35, safety follow-up. Vaccine doses each comprised 300 ug of mutant IDH1 20-mer peptide, with topical imiquimod. The input for sequencing was PBMCs, taken from a glioma patient whose treatment included an IDH1 peptide vaccine. These receptor sequences come from a man aged 25 to 40 with glioma.

This chain links TRBV6-6 with TRBJ2-5, with D maybe TRBD2 (6 bases). CDR3 length: 14 amino acids. Germline values: CDR1 MNHNY, CDR2 SVGAGI (reference sequence). V lost 7 bases to trimming and J lost 4 bases, with 16 bases between them. CDR3 in amino acids: CASTVTSIGETQYF. The CDR3 nucleotides are TGTGCCAGCACCGTAACTAGCATTGGAGAGACCCAGTACTTC.

The rearrangement uses TRBV7-9 and TRBJ2-1, with D possibly TRBD1 on 6 matching bases. V was trimmed by 4 bases and J by 0 bases, leaving 13 bases between them. Germline values: CDR1 SEHNR, CDR2 FQNEAQ (reference sequence). This CDR3 spans 16 amino acids. CDR3 amino acids: CASSSRGGSSYNEQFF. The CDR3 bases are TGTGCCAGCAGCTCAAGAGGGGGAAGCTCCTACAATGAGCAGTTCTTC.

The chain uses TRBV9 and TRBJ2-2; no reliable D call. There are 16 residues in the CDR3. From germline, CDR1 is SGDLS and CDR2 YYNGEE. Between the trimmed V and J ends, which lost 0 bases and 0 bases, there was a span of 9 bases. DNA for the CDR3: TGTGCCAGCAGCGTAGCGAACAACGCGAACACCGGGGAGCTGTTTTTT. Translation gives CASSVANNANTGELFF.

The chain employs TRBV18 and TRBJ1-2, with TRBD1 identical over 10 bases. Per the germline V gene, CDR1 is KGHSH and CDR2 is LQKENI. V gave up 3 bases and J gave up 7 bases; unmatched junction bases: 5. The CDR3 is 14 amino acids. Here the CDR3 reads CASSPGTGEGGYTF. The CDR3 nucleotides are TGTGCCAGCTCACCCGGGACAGGGGAGGGTGGCTACACCTTC. Full variable domain (remainder filled in from reference TRBV18 and TRBJ1-2): NAGVMQNPRHLVRRRGQEARLRCSPMKGHSHVYWYRQLPEEGLKFMVYLQKENIIDESGMPKERFSAEFPKEGPSILRIQQVVRGDSAAYFCASSPGTGEGGYTFGSGTRLTVV.

V usage is TRBV2 and J usage is TRBJ1-4; 10 bases are shared with TRBD1. This CDR3 has 15 residues. Germline V lookup: CDR1 SNHLY, CDR2 FYNNEI. With 7 bases clipped from V and 8 bases from J, the junction kept 10 bases outside the gene matches. The CDR3 is CASTKQTGGREKLFF. CDR3 coding DNA: TGTGCCAGCACCAAACAGACAGGGGGCCGAGAAAAACTGTTTTTT.

This clone was recorded only once. This chain uses TRBV30 with TRBJ2-7; the D gene could be TRBD1 or TRBD2 (5 bases each). Deletions cut 0 bases from V and 0 bases from J, with 9 bases between. The CDR3 consists of 14 residues. Looked up from germline, CDR1 is GTSNPN and CDR2 is SVGIG (reference sequence). CDR3 amino acids: CAWSVEGRSYEQYF. The DNA of the CDR3 is TGTGCCTGGAGTGTAGAGGGACGCTCCTACGAGCAGTACTTC. Based on the CDR3 plus reference TRBV30 and TRBJ2-7, the full variable domain is SQTIHQWPATLVQPVGSPLSLECTVEGTSNPNLYWYRQAAGRGLQLLFYSVGIGQISSEVPQNLSASRPQDRQFILSSKKLLLSDSGFYLCAWSVEGRSYEQYFGPGTRLTVT.

This clone has a handful of counts. The V gene is TRBV5-4, the J gene TRBJ1-1, with 7 positions matching TRBD1. This CDR3 comprises 12 residues. V shed 4 bases, J shed 5 bases, and the junction held 2 bases outside the gene matches. The V gene's germline CDR1 is SGHNT and CDR2 YYREEE (reference sequence). The CDR3 region has the DNA TGTGCCAGCAGCCTGACAGGGACTGAAGCTTTCTTT. Translation: CASSLTGTEAFF.

V is TRBV2 and J is TRBJ1-1, with 8 positions matching TRBD1. J gave up 1 base and V 4 bases, and 2 bases lay outside the gene matches. CDR3 length: 14 residues. Germline CDR1 and CDR2: SNHLY and FYNNEI. CDR3 sequence: CASSVDRGNTEAFF. The CDR3 nucleotides are TGTGCCAGCAGTGTAGACAGGGGGAACACTGAAGCTTTCTTT. The variable domain in full, with the rest retrieved from reference TRBV2 and TRBJ1-1, is EPEVTQTPSHQVTQMGQEVILRCVPISNHLYFYWYRQILGQKVEFLVSFYNNEISEKSEIFDDQFSVERPDGSNFTLKIRSTKLEDSAMYFCASSVDRGNTEAFFGQGTRLTVV.

The chain links TRBV7-2 to TRBJ1-6; no reliable D call. V lost 5 bases and J 0 bases, leaving 11 bases between the germline ends. This CDR3 spans 16 amino acids. CDR1 is SGHTA, CDR2 FQGNSA, per germline. CDR3 in DNA: TGTGCCAGCAGCCCCGGTAGTTACTCCTATAATTCACCCCTCCACTTT. This translates into CASSPGSYSYNSPLHF.